The subject of this entry is one T cell receptor (beta chain). Its antigen remains unknown. Germline lookup yields CDR1 SGDLS and CDR2 YYNGEE. V lost 7 bases to trimming and J lost 0 bases; unmatched junction nucleotides: 18. This CDR3 comprises 18 residues. The assay was immunoSEQ multiplex PCR, and TCRdb's table has in-frame clones only and misses some. The top ten clones hold roughly 22% of a sample with about 80,000 clones, around 81% of them seen once. This sample is drawn from a study of radiotherapy plus CTLA-4 blockade in lung cancer. The study, taken as a whole, reports: After radiotherapy and ipilimumab, tumor-derived clones expanded in peripheral blood.

The genes are TRBV9 and TRBJ1-1, with 7 bases identical to TRBD1. Specimen: peripheral blood, collected from a patient treated with radiotherapy plus ipilimumab. This clonotype was sampled from a human donor with non-small cell lung cancer whose response to radiotherapy plus ipilimumab could not be evaluated. Some clones in this sample may be carry-over from other donors' samples. CDR3 DNA: TGTGCCAGCCCTATAGACAGGGCCTTTTTAGACCTGAACACTGAAGCTTTCTTT. Translation gives CASPIDRAFLDLNTEAFF.